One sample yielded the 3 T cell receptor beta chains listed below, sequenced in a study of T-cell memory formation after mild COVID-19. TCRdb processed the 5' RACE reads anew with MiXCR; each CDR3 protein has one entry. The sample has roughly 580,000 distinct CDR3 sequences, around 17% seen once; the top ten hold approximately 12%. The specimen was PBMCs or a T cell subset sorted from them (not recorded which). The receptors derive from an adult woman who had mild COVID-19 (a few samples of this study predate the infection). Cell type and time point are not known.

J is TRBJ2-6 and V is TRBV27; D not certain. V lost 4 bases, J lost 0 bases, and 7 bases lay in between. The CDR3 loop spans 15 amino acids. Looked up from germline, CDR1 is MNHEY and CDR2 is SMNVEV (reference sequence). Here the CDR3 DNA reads TGTGCCAGCAGTTCGACCAACTCTGGGGCCAACGTCCTGACTTTC. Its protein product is CASSSTNSGANVLTF.

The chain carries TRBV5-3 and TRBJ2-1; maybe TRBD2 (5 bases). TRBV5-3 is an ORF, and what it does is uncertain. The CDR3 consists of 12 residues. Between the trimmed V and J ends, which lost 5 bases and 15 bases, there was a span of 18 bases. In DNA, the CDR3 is TGTGCCAGAAGAACCGCCGGGGATGGTGCGTTCTTC. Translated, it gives CARRTAGDGAFF.

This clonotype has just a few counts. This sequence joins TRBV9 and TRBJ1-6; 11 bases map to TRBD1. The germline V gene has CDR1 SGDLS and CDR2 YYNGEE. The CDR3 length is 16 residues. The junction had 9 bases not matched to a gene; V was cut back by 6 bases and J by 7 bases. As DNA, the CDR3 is TGTGCCAGCACCCGGGACAGGGGGATAGCGAATTCACCCCTCCACTTT. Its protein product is CASTRDRGIANSPLHF.